This TCR beta chain was identified in a study of radiation and T cells in renal cell carcinoma. Study-level information: Nephrectomy followed 15 Gy stereotactic body radiation by 4 weeks.

The time point: baseline pretreatment blood. As for treatment: 15 Gy SBRT to primary tumor, nephrectomy 4 weeks later. Serial blood draws occurred at baseline and 2 and 4 weeks post-SBRT. The V and J ends lost 5 bases and 1 base respectively, with 11 bases between them. This CDR3 region has 14 residues. Germline lookup yields CDR1 SGHAT and CDR2 FQNNGV. Repertoires were generated with immunoSEQ multiplex PCR, while TCRdb's copy carries only in-frame clones and drops some. The table includes approximately 150,000 clones, 88% detected once. The rearrangement links TRBV11-2 to TRBJ1-1; D unresolved. The input for sequencing was blood, taken from a patient whose treatment included radiotherapy and nephrectomy. The clonotype originates from a woman between 70 and 85 years old with renal cell carcinoma. The CDR3 nucleotides are TGTGCCAGCAGCCTTAGATGGGGGAACACTGAAGCTTTCTTT. Residues: CASSLRWGNTEAFF.